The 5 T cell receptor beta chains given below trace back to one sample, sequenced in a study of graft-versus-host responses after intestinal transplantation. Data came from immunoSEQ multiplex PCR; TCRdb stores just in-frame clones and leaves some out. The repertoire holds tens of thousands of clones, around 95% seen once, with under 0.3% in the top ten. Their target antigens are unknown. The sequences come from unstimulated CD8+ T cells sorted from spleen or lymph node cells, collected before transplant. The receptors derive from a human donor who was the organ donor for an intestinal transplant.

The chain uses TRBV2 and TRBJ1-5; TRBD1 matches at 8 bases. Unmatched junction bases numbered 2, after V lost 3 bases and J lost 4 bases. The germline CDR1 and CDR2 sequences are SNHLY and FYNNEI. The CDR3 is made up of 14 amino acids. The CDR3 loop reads CASSDGQGNQPQHF. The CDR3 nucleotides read TGTGCCAGCAGTGACGGACAGGGAAATCAGCCCCAGCATTTT. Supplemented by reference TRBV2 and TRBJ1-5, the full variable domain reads EPEVTQTPSHQVTQMGQEVILRCVPISNHLYFYWYRQILGQKVEFLVSFYNNEISEKSEIFDDQFSVERPDGSNFTLKIRSTKLEDSAMYFCASSDGQGNQPQHFGDGTRLSIL.

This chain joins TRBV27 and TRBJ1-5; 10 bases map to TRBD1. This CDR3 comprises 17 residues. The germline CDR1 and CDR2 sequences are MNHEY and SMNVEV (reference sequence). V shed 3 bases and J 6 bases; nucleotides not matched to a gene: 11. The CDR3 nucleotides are TGTGCCAGCAGTTTCACCCACGACAGGGGGCTAAGTCAGCCCCAGCATTTT. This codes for CASSFTHDRGLSQPQHF.

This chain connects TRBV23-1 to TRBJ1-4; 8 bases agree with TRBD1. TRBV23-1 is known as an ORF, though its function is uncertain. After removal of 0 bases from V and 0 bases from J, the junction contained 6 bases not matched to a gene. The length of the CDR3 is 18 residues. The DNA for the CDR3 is TGCGCCAGCAGTCAATCGTTAACAGGGGGTCCAACTAATGAAAAACTGTTTTTT. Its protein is CASSQSLTGGPTNEKLFF.

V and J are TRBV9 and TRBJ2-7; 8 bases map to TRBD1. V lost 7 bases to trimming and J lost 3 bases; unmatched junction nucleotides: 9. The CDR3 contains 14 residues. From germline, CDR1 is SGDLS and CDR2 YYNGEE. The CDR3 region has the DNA TGTGCCAGCTCCATGGGGACAGGCGACTACGAGCAGTACTTC. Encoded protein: CASSMGTGDYEQYF.

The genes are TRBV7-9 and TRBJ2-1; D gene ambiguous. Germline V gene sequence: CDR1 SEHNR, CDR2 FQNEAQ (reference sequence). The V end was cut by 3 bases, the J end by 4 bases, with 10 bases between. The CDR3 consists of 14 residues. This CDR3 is CASSFRDQYNEQFF. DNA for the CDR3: TGTGCCAGCAGCTTTCGTGACCAATACAATGAGCAGTTCTTC.